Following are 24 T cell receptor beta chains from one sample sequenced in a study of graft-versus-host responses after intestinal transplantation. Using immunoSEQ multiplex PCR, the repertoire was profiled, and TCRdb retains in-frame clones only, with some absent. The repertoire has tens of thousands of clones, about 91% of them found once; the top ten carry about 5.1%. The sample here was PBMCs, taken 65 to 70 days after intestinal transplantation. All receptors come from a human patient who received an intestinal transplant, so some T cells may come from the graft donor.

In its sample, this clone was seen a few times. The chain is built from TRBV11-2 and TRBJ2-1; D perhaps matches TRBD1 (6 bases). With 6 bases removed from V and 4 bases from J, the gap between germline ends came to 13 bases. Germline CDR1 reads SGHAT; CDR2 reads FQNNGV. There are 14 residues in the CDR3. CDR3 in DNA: TGTGCCAGCAGACCTCAGGGGCCTTACAATGAGCAGTTCTTC. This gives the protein CASRPQGPYNEQFF.

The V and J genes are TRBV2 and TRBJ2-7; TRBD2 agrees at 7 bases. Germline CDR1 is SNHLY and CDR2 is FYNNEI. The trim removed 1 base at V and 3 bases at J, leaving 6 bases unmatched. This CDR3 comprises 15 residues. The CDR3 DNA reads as TGTGCCAGCAGTGAAGGGGGGGGTGGTAGCTACGAGCAGTACTTC. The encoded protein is CASSEGGGGSYEQYF.

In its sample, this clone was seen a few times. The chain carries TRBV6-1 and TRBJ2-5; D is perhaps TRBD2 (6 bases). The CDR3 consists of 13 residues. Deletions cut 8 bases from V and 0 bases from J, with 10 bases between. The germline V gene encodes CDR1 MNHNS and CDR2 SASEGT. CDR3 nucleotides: TGTGCCAGCGGGGGGACGTACCAAGAGACCCAGTACTTC. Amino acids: CASGGTYQETQYF.

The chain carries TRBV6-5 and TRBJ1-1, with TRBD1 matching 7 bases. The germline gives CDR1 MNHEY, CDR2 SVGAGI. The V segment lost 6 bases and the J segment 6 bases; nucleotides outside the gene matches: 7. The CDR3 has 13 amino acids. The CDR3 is CASREGARAEAFF. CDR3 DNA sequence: TGTGCCAGCAGGGAGGGGGCACGAGCTGAAGCTTTCTTT.

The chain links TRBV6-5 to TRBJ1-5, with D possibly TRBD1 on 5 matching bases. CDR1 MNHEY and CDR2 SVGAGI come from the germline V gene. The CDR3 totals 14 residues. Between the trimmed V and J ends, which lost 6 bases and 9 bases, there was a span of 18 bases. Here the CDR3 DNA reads TGTGCCAGCAGCCCGGGACTTTTCCCCGGGCCCCAGCATTTT. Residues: CASSPGLFPGPQHF.

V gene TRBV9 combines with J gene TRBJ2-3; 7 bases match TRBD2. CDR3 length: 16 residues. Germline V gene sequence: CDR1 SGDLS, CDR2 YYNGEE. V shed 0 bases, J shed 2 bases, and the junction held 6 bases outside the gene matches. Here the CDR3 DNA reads TGTGCCAGCAGCGTAGTGGGCGGGGGAGACACAGATACGCAGTATTTT. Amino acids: CASSVVGGGDTDTQYF.

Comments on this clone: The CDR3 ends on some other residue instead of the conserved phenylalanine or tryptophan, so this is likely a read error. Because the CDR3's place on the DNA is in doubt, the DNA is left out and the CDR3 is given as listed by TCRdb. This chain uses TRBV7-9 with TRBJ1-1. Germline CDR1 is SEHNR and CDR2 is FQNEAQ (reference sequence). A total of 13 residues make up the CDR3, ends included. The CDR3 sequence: CASSIGSSGTSFD.

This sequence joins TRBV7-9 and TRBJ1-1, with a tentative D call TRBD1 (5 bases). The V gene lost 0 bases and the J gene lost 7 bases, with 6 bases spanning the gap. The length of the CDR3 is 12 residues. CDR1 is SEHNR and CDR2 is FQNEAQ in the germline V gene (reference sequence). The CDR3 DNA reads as TGTGCCAGCAGCTTAGCCACAGGTGAAGCTTTCTTT. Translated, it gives CASSLATGEAFF.

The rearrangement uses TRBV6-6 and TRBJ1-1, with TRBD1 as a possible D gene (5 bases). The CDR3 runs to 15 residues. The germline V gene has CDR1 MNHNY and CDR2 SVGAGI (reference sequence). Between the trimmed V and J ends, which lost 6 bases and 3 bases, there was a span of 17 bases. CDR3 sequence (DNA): TGTGCCAGCAGACAAAGCCAGGTGGGGGACACTGAAGCTTTCTTT. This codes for CASRQSQVGDTEAFF.

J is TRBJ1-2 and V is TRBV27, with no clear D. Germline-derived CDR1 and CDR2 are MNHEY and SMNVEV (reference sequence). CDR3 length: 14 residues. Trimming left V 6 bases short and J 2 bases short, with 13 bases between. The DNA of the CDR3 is TGTGCCAGCAGCCCTAACCCGGTCAACTATGGCTACACCTTC. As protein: CASSPNPVNYGYTF.

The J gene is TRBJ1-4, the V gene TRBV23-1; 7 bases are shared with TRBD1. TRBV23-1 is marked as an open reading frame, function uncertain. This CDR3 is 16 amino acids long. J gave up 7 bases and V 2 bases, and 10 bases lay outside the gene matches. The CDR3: CASSQPGQAGVEKLFF. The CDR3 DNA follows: TGCGCCAGCAGTCAACCCGGACAGGCCGGGGTTGAAAAACTGTTTTTT.

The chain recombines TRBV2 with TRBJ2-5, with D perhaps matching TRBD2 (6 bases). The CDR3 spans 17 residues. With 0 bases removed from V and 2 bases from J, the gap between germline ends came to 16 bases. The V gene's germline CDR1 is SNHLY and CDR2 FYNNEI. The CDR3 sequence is CASSEAGGRDLQETQYF. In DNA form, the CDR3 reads TGTGCCAGCAGTGAAGCGGGGGGAAGGGACCTACAAGAGACCCAGTACTTC.

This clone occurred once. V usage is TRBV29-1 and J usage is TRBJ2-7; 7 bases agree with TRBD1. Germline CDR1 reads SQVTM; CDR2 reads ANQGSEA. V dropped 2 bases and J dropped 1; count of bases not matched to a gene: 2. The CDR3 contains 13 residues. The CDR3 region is CSVETGESYEQYF. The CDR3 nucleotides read TGCAGCGTTGAAACAGGGGAGTCCTACGAGCAGTACTTC.

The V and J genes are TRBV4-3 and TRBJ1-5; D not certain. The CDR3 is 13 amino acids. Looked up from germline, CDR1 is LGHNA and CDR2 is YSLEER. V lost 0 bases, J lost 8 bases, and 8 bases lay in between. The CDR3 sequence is CASSQDRDKPQHF. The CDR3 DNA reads TGCGCCAGCAGCCAAGATCGCGACAAGCCCCAGCATTTT.

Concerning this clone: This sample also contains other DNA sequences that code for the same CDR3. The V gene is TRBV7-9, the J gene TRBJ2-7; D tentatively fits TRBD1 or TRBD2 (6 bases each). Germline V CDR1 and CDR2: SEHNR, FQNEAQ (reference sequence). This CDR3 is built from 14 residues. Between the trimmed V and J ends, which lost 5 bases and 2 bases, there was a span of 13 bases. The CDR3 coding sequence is TGTGCCAGCAGCCCTCCGGGGGCCCCCTACGAGCAGTACTTC. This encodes CASSPPGAPYEQYF.

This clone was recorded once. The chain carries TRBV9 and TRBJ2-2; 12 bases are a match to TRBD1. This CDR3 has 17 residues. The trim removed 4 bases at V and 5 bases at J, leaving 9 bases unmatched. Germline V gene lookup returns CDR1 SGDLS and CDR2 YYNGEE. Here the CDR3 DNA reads TGTGCCAGCAGCTTCGGGACAGGGGGCCCGAGAACCGGGGAGCTGTTTTTT. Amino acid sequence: CASSFGTGGPRTGELFF.

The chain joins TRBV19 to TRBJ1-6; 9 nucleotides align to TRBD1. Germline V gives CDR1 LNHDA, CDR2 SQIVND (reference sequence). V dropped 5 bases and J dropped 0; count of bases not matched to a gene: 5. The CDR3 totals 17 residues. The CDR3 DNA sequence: TGTGCCAGTAGTCACCGGGACAGGGTCTCCTATAATTCACCCCTCCACTTT. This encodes CASSHRDRVSYNSPLHF.

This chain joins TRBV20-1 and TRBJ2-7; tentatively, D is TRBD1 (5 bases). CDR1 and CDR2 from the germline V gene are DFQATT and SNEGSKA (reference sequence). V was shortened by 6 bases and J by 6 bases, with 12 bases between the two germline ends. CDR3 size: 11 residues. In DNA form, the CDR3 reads TGCAGTGCCACCCAGGGAAGCGAGCAGTACTTC. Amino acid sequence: CSATQGSEQYF.

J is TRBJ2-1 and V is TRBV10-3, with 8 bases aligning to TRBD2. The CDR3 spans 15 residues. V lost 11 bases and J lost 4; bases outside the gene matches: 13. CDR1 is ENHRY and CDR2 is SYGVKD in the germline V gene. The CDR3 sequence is CALSPGASGYNEQFF. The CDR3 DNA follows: TGTGCCCTGAGCCCGGGGGCTAGCGGGTACAATGAGCAGTTCTTC.

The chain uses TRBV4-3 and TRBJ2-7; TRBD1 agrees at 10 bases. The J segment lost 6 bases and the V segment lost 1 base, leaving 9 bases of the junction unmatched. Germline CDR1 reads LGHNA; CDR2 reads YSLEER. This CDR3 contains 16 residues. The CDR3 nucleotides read TGCGCCAGCAGCCAAGGGAGTCTGGGACAGGGGTTCGAGCAGTACTTC. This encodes CASSQGSLGQGFEQYF.

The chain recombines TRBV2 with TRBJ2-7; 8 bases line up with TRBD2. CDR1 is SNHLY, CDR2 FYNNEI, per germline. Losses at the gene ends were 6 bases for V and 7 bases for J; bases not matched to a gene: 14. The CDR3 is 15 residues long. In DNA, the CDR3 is TGTGCCAGCAGCTCCAGCGGGGTCGGCGGGGGGGAGCAGTACTTC. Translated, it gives CASSSSGVGGGEQYF.

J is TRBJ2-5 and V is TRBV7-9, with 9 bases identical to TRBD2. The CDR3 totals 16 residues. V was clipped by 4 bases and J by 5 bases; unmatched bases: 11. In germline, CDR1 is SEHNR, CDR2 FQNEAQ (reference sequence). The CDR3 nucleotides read TGTGCCAGCAGCTCGCTAGCTAGCGGGGTTTACGAGACCCAGTACTTC. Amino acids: CASSSLASGVYETQYF.

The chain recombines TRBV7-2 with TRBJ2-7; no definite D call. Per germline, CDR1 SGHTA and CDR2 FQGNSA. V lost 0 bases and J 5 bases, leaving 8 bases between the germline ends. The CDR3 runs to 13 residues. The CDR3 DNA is TGTGCCAGCAGCTTAGCGGGGTTCCACGAGCAGTACTTC. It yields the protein CASSLAGFHEQYF. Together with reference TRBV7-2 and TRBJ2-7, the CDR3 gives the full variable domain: GAGVSQSPSNKVTEKGKDVELRCDPISGHTALYWYRQSLGQGLEFLIYFQGNSAPDKSGLPSDRFSAERTGGSVSTLTIQRTQQEDSAVYLCASSLAGFHEQYFGPGTRLTVT.

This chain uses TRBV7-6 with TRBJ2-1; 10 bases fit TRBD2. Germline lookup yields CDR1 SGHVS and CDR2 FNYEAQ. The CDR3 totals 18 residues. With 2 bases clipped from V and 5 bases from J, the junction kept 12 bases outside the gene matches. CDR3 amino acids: CASSLRGGAGGLNNEQFF. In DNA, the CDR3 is TGTGCCAGCAGCTTAAGGGGAGGAGCGGGGGGGCTTAACAATGAGCAGTTCTTC.